This T cell receptor (beta chain) was captured in a study of blood T cell repertoires in COVID-19. Study background: Sample material is recorded as cDNA or gDNA derived from T cells, B-cell-depleted T cells, or PBMCs.

The V gene's germline CDR1 is MNHEY and CDR2 SVGEGT. The V and J ends lost 2 bases and 0 bases respectively, with 8 bases between them. There are 14 residues in the CDR3. Allocation to cohorts depended on clinical history reported by the participants. Generated by immunoSEQ multiplex PCR, the TCRdb table keeps only in-frame clones and is missing some. The sample yields roughly 170,000 clones, around 80% seen once. This sequence was found in a woman between 45 and 65 years old in a cohort exposed to, infected with or recovered from COVID-19 (not recorded which). V is TRBV6-2 or TRBV6-3 and J is TRBJ2-7, with D unclear. Sequenced sample: PBMCs or T cells enriched from blood (not recorded which). CDR3 in amino acids: CASSYGQFSYEQYF. In nucleotides, the CDR3 is TGTGCCAGCAGTTACGGCCAATTCTCCTACGAGCAGTACTTC.